The T cell receptor (beta chain) under discussion was sequenced for a study of graft-versus-host responses after intestinal transplantation (dated by TCRdb to the early 2020s). Turning to the overall study: Multivisceral, liver-intestinal, or isolated intestinal transplants were received by the recipients. All recipients received anti-thymocyte globulin induction followed by maintenance tacrolimus and steroids for two to four years. After intestinal transplantation, graft-versus-host and host-versus-graft alloreactive T cell clones were followed in the graft, circulation and bone marrow using bulk TCR-beta CDR3 sequencing. Alloreactive clones were identified by sequencing pre-transplant mixed lymphocyte reaction products and comparing them with unstimulated pre-transplant donor and recipient T cells. Of the 20 to 25 intestinal transplant recipients enrolled in the cohort, one of whom was a retransplant, 3 patients without pretransplant specimens were excluded. Donor T cell macrochimerism was defined as a peak of at least 4% donor T cells among recipient peripheral blood mononuclear cells. Samples from a few later patients were sequenced in-house on an Illumina MiSeq with MiXCR processing rather than by the commercial service. The study at large found these results: The conclusions were limited by the relatively low number and heterogeneity of the intestinal transplant patients. Early after transplant, peak levels of circulating GvH clones were associated with declines in HvG clones. Patients with donor T cell macrochimerism had high GvH to HvG T cell clonal ratios in their allografts. GvH clones were found in recipient bone marrow, and some of the GvH clones appeared earlier in ileal mucosa or blood, which is consistent with an intestinal mucosal origin.

In the germline V gene (reference sequence), CDR1 corresponds to LNHDA and CDR2 to SQIVND. For this chain, trimming is 1 base at the V end and 6 bases at the J end, and the number of junction bases without a gene match is 5. The CDR3 starts with the cysteine, ends with the phenylalanine, and has 15 residues. Only the CDR3 DNA is retained, 45 bases long and in frame from the first base. With respect to this clone: Its antigen is still unknown. No much larger clonotype is one base removed from it; base qualities were not supplied.

The method was the immunoSEQ multiplex PCR assay. For most patients, genomic DNA was isolated with the Qiagen DNeasy Blood and Tissue Kit and shipped frozen to Adaptive Biotechnologies for TCR sequencing. For most patients, genomic DNA was subjected to high-throughput TCR-beta CDR3 sequencing by Adaptive Biotechnologies. In the original analysis: Adaptive's ImmunoSEQ software supplied the TCR sequencing data for around 19 patients, while MiXCR and VDJtools were used to process a few other patients. CD4 versus CD8 sorting errors were corrected by removing sequences found in both subsets at a frequency ratio below 5:1. Because the origin of CDR3 nucleotide sequences shared between donor and recipient could not be assigned, those sequences were removed. To count as alloreactive, a clone needed at least 2-fold expansion over unstimulated cells and a minimum CFSE-low frequency of 0.002% (template counts) or 0.001% (read counts). Clones were considered mappable if detected in sequenced pre-transplant spleen, lymph node, or MLR CFSE-low populations of the donor or recipient. The cumulative frequency of alloreactive clones was calculated as a percentage of all sequences, weighted by copy number. TCRdb limited this immuneACCESS table to in-frame rearrangements with V and J called. A share of clones is missing; checked studies link under half to unresolved V genes, and the rest is unexplained. That table furnishes V, J and clone size, whereas the DNA furnished D and trimming. Across this sample there are 86,000 or so clones, with about 93% seen only once. The ten most abundant clones make up roughly 5.6% of the sample.

The intended sense of this specimen's time point label: cells obtained before transplantation from donor or recipient. CD3+CD4+ and CD3+CD8+ populations were FACS-sorted from unstimulated pre-transplant donor and recipient cells taken from spleen or lymph nodes. Sequencing used unstimulated CD8+ T cells sorted from spleen or lymph node cells, obtained before intestinal transplant. The clonotype was recovered from a human donor who received an intestinal transplant. Rearrangement joined TRBV19 to TRBJ1-2; a stretch of 10 junction bases matches TRBD1. This receptor carries the CDR3 CASSIATGTGDGYTF. The nucleotide sequence is TGTGCCAGTAGTATAGCTACCGGGACAGGGGATGGCTACACCTTC. The full variable domain, completed from the reference TRBV19 and TRBJ1-2 proteins outside the CDR3, reads DGGITQSPKYLFRKEGQNVTLSCEQNLNHDAMYWYRQDPGQGLRLIYYSQIVNDFQKGDIAEGYSVSREKKESFPLTVTSAQKNPTAFYLCASSIATGTGDGYTFGSGTRLTVV.